Reported below is one T cell receptor beta chain. Produced via immunoSEQ multiplex PCR; TCRdb's table is partial and in-frame only. This repertoire shows around 1.9 million clones, roughly 91% found once; its top ten account for roughly 1.8%. These data are taken from a study of shared clonotypes between healthy human individuals. This CDR3 is 15 amino acids long. Germline CDR1 SGHTS, CDR2 YDEGEE. Trimming stripped 7 bases from V and 1 base from J, with 18 bases between. In the naive CD8 group, cells lacked CD45RO and were positively selected for CCR7, so terminally differentiated effector memory CD45RA+ cells were left out.

The sequence was obtained from a man younger than 35 in good health. Some clones in this sample may be carry-over from other donors' samples. The sequenced sample consisted of naive CD8+ T cells from PBMCs. The rearrangement links TRBV5-8 to TRBJ2-7, with D possibly being TRBD1 (7 bases). This CDR3 is CASGPGGRMSYEQYF. CDR3 DNA: TGTGCCAGCGGACCAGGGGGGCGGATGTCCTACGAGCAGTACTTC.